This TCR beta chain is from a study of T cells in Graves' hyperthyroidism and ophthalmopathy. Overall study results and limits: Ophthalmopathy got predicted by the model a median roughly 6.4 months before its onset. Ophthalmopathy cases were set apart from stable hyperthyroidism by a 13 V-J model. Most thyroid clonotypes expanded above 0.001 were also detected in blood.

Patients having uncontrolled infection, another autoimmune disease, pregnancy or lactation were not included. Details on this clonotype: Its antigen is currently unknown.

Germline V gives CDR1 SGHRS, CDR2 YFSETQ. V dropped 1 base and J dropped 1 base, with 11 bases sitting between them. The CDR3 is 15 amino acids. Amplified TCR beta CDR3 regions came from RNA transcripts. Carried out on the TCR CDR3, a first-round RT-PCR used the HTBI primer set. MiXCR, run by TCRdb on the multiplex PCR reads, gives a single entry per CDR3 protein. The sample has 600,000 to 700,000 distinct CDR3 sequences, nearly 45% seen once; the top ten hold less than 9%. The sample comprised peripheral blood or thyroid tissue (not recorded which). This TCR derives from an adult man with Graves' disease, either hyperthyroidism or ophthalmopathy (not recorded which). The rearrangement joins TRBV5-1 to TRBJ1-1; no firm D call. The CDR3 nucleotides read TGCGCCAGCAGCTTGTCTAGTTTCGCGAACACTGAAGCTTTCTTT. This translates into CASSLSSFANTEAFF.